This T cell receptor beta chain was sequenced during a study of shared T cell receptors in the human thymus. V was shortened by 5 bases and J by 6 bases, with 13 bases between the two germline ends. The CDR3 sequence is 13 residues long. CDR1 SGHAT and CDR2 FQNNGV come from the germline V gene. Sequencing used immunoSEQ multiplex PCR; TCRdb keeps in-frame clones, though not all of them. The data hold some 760,000 clones, with roughly 85% observed a single time. In addition, the sample was reused for a study of human thymus T cells.

V is TRBV11-2 and J is TRBJ2-5; no firm D call. The sequence was collected from a girl less than two years old with a congenital heart defect. The sequenced sample consisted of thymocytes. The CDR3 DNA reads TGTGCCAGCAGCCGTTCGTATTTTCAGACCCAGTACTTC. Its protein is CASSRSYFQTQYF.